This section outlines one TCR beta chain sequence together with its context. This clonotype was seen at least ten times. Its binding antigen is unknown. Within one base of it there is no much larger clone, and no base qualities were kept. This sample was included in a study (dated by TCRdb to the mid-2010s). The CDR3 starts with the cysteine, ends with the phenylalanine, and has 15 residues. Only the CDR3 region is kept as DNA, spanning 45 bases read in frame from base 1. Relative to germline, V is 3 bases shorter and J is 4 bases shorter, with 15 bases between their ends. Library preparation was by RT-PCR. TCRdb records Illumina MiSeq as the sequencer. The public reads were reanalyzed by TCRdb: fastp trimming at Q25, MiXCR alignment, in-frame beta chains only. Merged by CDR3 protein, the rows form single entries marked with the most common genes and DNA. The sample table holds almost 700,000 distinct CDR3 sequences, of which more than 13% were seen once. The ten biggest clones cover roughly 4% of the sample.

Sequencing used memory CD4+ T cells from blood. This receptor was identified in a female donor in good health, serving as a healthy control. Recombination connected TRBV12-3 or TRBV12-4 to TRBJ1-2; tentative D gene TRBD1, with 6 bases matching. The CDR3 loop reads CASSFSTRGIYGYTF. The nucleotide sequence is TGTGCCAGCAGTTTTTCTACCAGGGGCATCTATGGCTACACCTTC.